The 27 T cell receptor beta chains presented below share a single source sample, sequenced in a study of shared clonotypes between healthy human individuals. Profiling relied on immunoSEQ multiplex PCR, and the TCRdb table lists in-frame clones only, not all of them. The table shows around 720,000 clones, with around 73% occurring only once. Sequencing was done on a sample of memory CD4+ T cells sorted from blood. Subset meaning: CD45RA-negative fraction. These receptors all come from a woman aged 25 to 39 in good health.

This clone has a count of ten or more. This sequence joins TRBV5-1 and TRBJ2-1; 13 bases agree with TRBD2. In germline, CDR1 is SGHRS, CDR2 YFSETQ. With 1 base clipped from V and 4 bases from J, the junction kept 2 bases outside the gene matches. This CDR3 has 16 residues. Written as DNA, the CDR3 is TGCGCCAGCAGCTTGATGACTAGCGGGGGGTACAATGAGCAGTTCTTC. It translates to CASSLMTSGGYNEQFF. Filled out from reference TRBV5-1 and TRBJ2-1, the complete variable domain reads KAGVTQTPRYLIKTRGQQVTLSCSPISGHRSVSWYQQTPGQGLQFLFEYFSETQRNKGNFPGRFSGRQFSNSRSEMNVSTLELGDSALYLCASSLMTSGGYNEQFFGPGTRLTVL.

The J gene is TRBJ1-1, the V gene TRBV7-9; D might be TRBD1 (5 bases). Germline V gene sequence: CDR1 SEHNR, CDR2 FQNEAQ (reference sequence). Trimming left V 2 bases short and J 2 bases short, with 9 bases between. The CDR3 contains 14 residues. CDR3 residues: CASSLSGINTEAFF. In DNA, the CDR3 is TGTGCCAGCAGCTTATCAGGGATTAACACTGAAGCTTTCTTT.

The chain uses TRBV29-1 and TRBJ1-2; D is undetermined. V gave up 2 bases and J gave up 9 bases, with 13 bases separating them. CDR1 SQVTM and CDR2 ANQGSEA come from the germline V gene. The CDR3 contains 12 residues. The CDR3 bases are TGCAGCGTTGAATCTTCGGCACTAAGCTACACCTTC. Its translation: CSVESSALSYTF.

This clone was observed once. This chain joins TRBV28 and TRBJ1-5, with D unclear. CDR3 length equals 11 residues. Germline V gene data show CDR1 as MDHEN and CDR2 as SYDVKM. The V end lost 5 bases, the J end lost 6 bases, and 5 bases lay between the germline ends. In nucleotides, the CDR3 is TGTGCCAGCAGTCGCGGTCAGCCCCAGCATTTT. Its translation is CASSRGQPQHF.

The chain has TRBV30 and TRBJ2-7; weak D call: TRBD1 (6 bases). There are 14 residues in the CDR3. Germline CDR1 is GTSNPN and CDR2 is SVGIG (reference sequence). Trimming stripped 4 bases from V and 2 bases from J, with 15 bases between. CDR3 loop: CAWTHRPGAYEQYF. The CDR3 nucleotides are TGTGCCTGGACCCATAGGCCAGGGGCCTACGAGCAGTACTTC.

The V and J genes are TRBV10-2 and TRBJ1-2, with D possibly being TRBD1 (5 bases). V was shortened by 2 bases and J by 1 base, with 17 bases between the two germline ends. In germline, CDR1 is WSHSY, CDR2 SAAADI. There are 17 residues in the CDR3. The CDR3 sequence: CASSETDQGSNNYGYTF. The CDR3 nucleotides read TGCGCCAGCAGTGAGACAGATCAGGGAAGTAATAACTATGGCTACACCTTC.

The chain recombines TRBV7-9 with TRBJ2-7; 8 nucleotides agree with TRBD2. This CDR3 region has 13 residues. The junction had 8 bases not matched to a gene; V was cut back by 7 bases and J by 6 bases. CDR1 and CDR2 (germline): SEHNR, FQNEAQ (reference sequence). Here the CDR3 reads CASNTGGVAEQYF. CDR3 sequence (DNA): TGTGCCAGCAATACCGGGGGGGTCGCCGAGCAGTACTTC.

V is TRBV11-1 and J is TRBJ2-7; 9 bases match TRBD1. Germline V gene sequence: CDR1 SGHAT, CDR2 FQDESV (reference sequence). The trim removed 4 bases at V and 2 bases at J, leaving 6 bases unmatched. The length of the CDR3 is 15 residues. The CDR3 DNA is TGTGCCAGCAGCTCCTGGGGACAGGGCACCTACGAGCAGTACTTC. The encoded protein is CASSSWGQGTYEQYF.

Of note for this clone: Other DNA sequences of this sample code for an identical CDR3. The chain has TRBV5-1 and TRBJ2-7; 12 bases match TRBD1. J was trimmed by 7 bases and V by 4 bases; bases with no gene match: 6. The CDR3 runs 14 residues. The germline V gene has CDR1 SGHRS and CDR2 YFSETQ. The CDR3 region is CASSLGTGGGEQYF. As DNA, the CDR3 is TGCGCCAGCAGCCTCGGGACAGGGGGCGGTGAGCAGTACTTC.

There are many counts of this clone. Other DNA sequences in the same sample also yield this CDR3. V usage is TRBV2 and J usage is TRBJ2-6, with 8 bases fitting TRBD1. The V gene's germline CDR1 is SNHLY and CDR2 FYNNEI. The V segment lost 6 bases and the J segment 0 bases; nucleotides outside the gene matches: 13. The CDR3 totals 19 residues. In DNA form, the CDR3 reads TGTGCCAGCAGCTACACAGGGGGTCCTTACGGCTCTGGGGCCAACGTCCTGACTTTC. It encodes CASSYTGGPYGSGANVLTF.

This clone was counted at least ten times. This chain connects TRBV27 to TRBJ2-5; 8 bases match TRBD2. This CDR3 has 15 residues. The germline V gene has CDR1 MNHEY and CDR2 SMNVEV (reference sequence). V shed 2 bases and J 5 bases; nucleotides not matched to a gene: 7. The CDR3 spells CASSLGGRLWETQYF. Written as DNA, the CDR3 is TGTGCCAGCAGTTTAGGCGGGAGGCTATGGGAGACCCAGTACTTC.

The chain carries TRBV10-3 and TRBJ2-1; D not resolved. The germline V gene has CDR1 ENHRY and CDR2 SYGVKD. The ends were cut back, 0 bases at V and 11 bases at J, with 8 bases in the middle. The CDR3 has 12 amino acids. The CDR3 here is CAISESAGKQFF. DNA of the CDR3: TGTGCCATCAGTGAGTCTGCCGGAAAGCAGTTCTTC.

The genes are TRBV7-2 and TRBJ2-7, with TRBD1 as a possible D gene (6 bases). CDR1 is SGHTA, CDR2 FQGNSA, per germline. The CDR3 totals 15 residues. The germline V and J ends were trimmed by 1 base and 0 bases, with 10 bases remaining between them. DNA of the CDR3: TGTGCCAGCAGCTTAGATTGGGGACACTCCTACGAGCAGTACTTC. As protein: CASSLDWGHSYEQYF. The variable domain in full, with the rest retrieved from reference TRBV7-2 and TRBJ2-7, is GAGVSQSPSNKVTEKGKDVELRCDPISGHTALYWYRQSLGQGLEFLIYFQGNSAPDKSGLPSDRFSAERTGGSVSTLTIQRTQQEDSAVYLCASSLDWGHSYEQYFGPGTRLTVT.

The genes are TRBV10-3 and TRBJ1-4, with a weak D call TRBD1 (6 bases). CDR1 ENHRY and CDR2 SYGVKD come from the germline V gene. CDR3 length equals 14 residues. V shed 6 bases and J shed 4 bases, with 12 bases lying between them. In DNA, the CDR3 is TGTGCCATCAGGGCCACAGGGAATAATGAAAAACTGTTTTTT. Translated: CAIRATGNNEKLFF.

This clone turned up a few times. The V and J genes are TRBV5-1 and TRBJ2-7; possibly TRBD1 or TRBD2 for D (6 bases each). Trimming left V 4 bases short and J 5 bases short, with 16 bases between. The germline CDR1 and CDR2 sequences are SGHRS and YFSETQ. This CDR3 has 14 residues. CDR3 sequence (DNA): TGCGCCAGCAGCCTAGGATGGCGGGACAACGAGCAGTACTTC. This codes for CASSLGWRDNEQYF.

J is TRBJ2-5 and V is TRBV7-2, with a weak D call TRBD2 (5 bases). Germline CDR1 reads SGHTA; CDR2 reads FQGNSA. The V end was cut by 5 bases, the J end by 5 bases, with 15 bases between. The CDR3 sequence is 14 residues long. In nucleotides, the CDR3 is TGTGCCAGCAGCCCAGCGGAGCCGGGGGAGACCCAGTACTTC. Its translation is CASSPAEPGETQYF.

V and J are TRBV14 and TRBJ1-1; D is possibly TRBD1 (5 bases). In germline, CDR1 is SGHDN, CDR2 FVKESK. Trimming took 1 base from V and 9 from J, leaving 15 bases between them. This CDR3 contains 14 residues. The CDR3 DNA reads TGTGCCAGCAGCCAAGTCGGCGGAACAGGTAAAGCTTTCTTT. Its protein product is CASSQVGGTGKAFF.

The chain links TRBV5-1 to TRBJ2-1, with 7 positions matching TRBD2. Trimming cost V 4 bases and J 9 bases; bases outside gene matches: 7. Germline CDR1 SGHRS, CDR2 YFSETQ. The CDR3 extends over 13 amino acids. This chain's CDR3 is CASSPGSGGEQFF. The CDR3 coding sequence is TGCGCCAGCAGCCCCGGTTCGGGGGGTGAGCAGTTCTTC.

The chain employs TRBV10-2 and TRBJ2-7, with D maybe TRBD2 (5 bases). Germline values: CDR1 WSHSY, CDR2 SAAADI. Trimming took off 0 bases at V and 11 bases at J, with 14 bases between the two ends. The CDR3 consists of 13 residues. CDR3 protein: CASSESRTLGEYF. The CDR3 nucleotides read TGCGCCAGCAGTGAGTCCCGGACCCTCGGGGAGTACTTC.

This clone has only a few counts. The chain has TRBV6-6 and TRBJ1-5; no clear D. The length of the CDR3 is 16 residues. Trimming took 0 bases from V and 3 from J, leaving 12 bases between them. Germline V gene lookup returns CDR1 MNHNY and CDR2 SVGAGI (reference sequence). CDR3 in DNA: TGTGCCAGCAGTTACTCGGGAGTAAACCTCAATCAGCCCCAGCATTTT. Amino acids: CASSYSGVNLNQPQHF.

V usage is TRBV10-2 and J usage is TRBJ2-5, with 15 bases identical to TRBD2. This CDR3 has 17 residues. With 2 bases clipped from V and 4 bases from J, the junction kept 5 bases outside the gene matches. The germline CDR1 and CDR2 sequences are WSHSY and SAAADI. CDR3 nucleotides: TGCGCCAGCAGTGAGGGACTAGCGGGAGGGGGGGGAGAGACCCAGTACTTC. It yields the protein CASSEGLAGGGGETQYF.

The chain carries TRBV28 and TRBJ2-1; no clear D. Germline CDR1 MDHEN, CDR2 SYDVKM. The CDR3 loop spans 14 amino acids. V was clipped by 5 bases and J by 5 bases, with 13 bases between them. CDR3 region: CASSQRLGHNEQFF. The CDR3 nucleotides are TGTGCCAGCAGTCAAAGGCTGGGCCACAATGAGCAGTTCTTC.

The rearrangement uses TRBV29-1 and TRBJ1-1; 9 nucleotides align to TRBD1. Germline CDR1 and CDR2: SQVTM and ANQGSEA. V shed 6 bases, J shed 4 bases, and the junction held 9 bases outside the gene matches. This CDR3 contains 14 residues. CDR3 sequence (DNA): TGCAGCGTAGCCTACAGGGGGCTTGTCACTGAAGCTTTCTTT. This translates into CSVAYRGLVTEAFF.

V usage is TRBV27 and J usage is TRBJ2-3; maybe TRBD2 (6 bases). V shed 8 bases and J shed 4 bases, with 16 bases lying between them. The CDR3 extends over 14 amino acids. Germline CDR1 is MNHEY and CDR2 is SMNVEV (reference sequence). CDR3 nucleotide sequence: TGTGCCAGCCGTTGGGGCGGGATAGCAGATACGCAGTATTTT. This encodes CASRWGGIADTQYF.

The chain joins TRBV7-9 to TRBJ1-3; D uncertain. The V gene lost 2 bases and the J gene lost 1 base, with 6 bases spanning the gap. This CDR3 is 14 amino acids long. From germline, CDR1 is SEHNR and CDR2 FQNEAQ (reference sequence). The CDR3 DNA is TGTGCCAGCAGCTTAACCCGGTCTGGAAACACCATATATTTT. It specifies CASSLTRSGNTIYF.

V and J are TRBV6-4 and TRBJ2-5; no firm D call. Germline loops: CDR1 MRHNA, CDR2 SNTAGT. Trimming pared 4 bases from V and 5 bases from J, leaving 11 bases between. There are 13 residues in the CDR3. CDR3 loop: CASSVSPGETQYF. The CDR3 DNA reads TGTGCCAGCAGTGTCAGCCCTGGCGAGACCCAGTACTTC.

The V gene is TRBV4-2, the J gene TRBJ2-5; 16 bases line up with TRBD2. This CDR3 has 17 amino acids. Germline trimming cut 4 bases from V and 3 bases from J; bases unmatched to any gene: 5. Germline CDR1 LGHNA, CDR2 YNFKEQ. In DNA form, the CDR3 reads TGTGCCAGCAGCCCCGGGACTAGCGGGAGGGCCAAAGAGACCCAGTACTTC. Translating gives CASSPGTSGRAKETQYF.